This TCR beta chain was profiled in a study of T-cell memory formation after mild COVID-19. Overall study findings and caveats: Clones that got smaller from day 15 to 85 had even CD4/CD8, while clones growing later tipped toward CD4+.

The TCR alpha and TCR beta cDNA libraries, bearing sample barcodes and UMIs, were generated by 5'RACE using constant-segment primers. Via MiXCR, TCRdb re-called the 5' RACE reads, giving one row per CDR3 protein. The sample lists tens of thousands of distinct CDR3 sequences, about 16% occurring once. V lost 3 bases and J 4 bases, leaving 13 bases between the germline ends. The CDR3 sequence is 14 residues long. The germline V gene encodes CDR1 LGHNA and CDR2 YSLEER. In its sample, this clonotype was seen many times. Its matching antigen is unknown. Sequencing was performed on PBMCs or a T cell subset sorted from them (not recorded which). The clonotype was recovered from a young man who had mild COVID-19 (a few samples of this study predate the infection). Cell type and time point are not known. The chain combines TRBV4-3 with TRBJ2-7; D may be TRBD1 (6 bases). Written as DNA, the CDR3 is TGCGCCAGCAGCCACGACCTAGGGGGTTACGAGCAGTACGTC. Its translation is CASSHDLGGYEQYV.